The rows below give T cell receptor beta chains drawn from one sample of a study of blood T cell repertoires in COVID-19. TCRdb keeps only in-frame clones here, not all; method: immunoSEQ multiplex PCR. The sample holds some 39,000 clones, around 83% seen once. The sequencing sample was made of peripheral blood. Receptor source: a man aged 60 to 75 with acute or convalescent COVID-19. The CDR3 runs from the conserved cysteine through the conserved F or W. Fields, in order: V gene, J gene, clone size, D gene, CDR3 length, CDR3 DNA, CDR3 protein. A D gene is named only where the DNA matches it firmly. Rows may omit the clone size; those that give it use once, few, many or a size class.

TRBV30	TRBJ2-7	-	TRBD2	15	TGTGCCTGGACTCCGGGACTAGCGGTTTCCTACGAGCAGTACTTC	CAWTPGLAVSYEQYF
TRBV5-1	TRBJ2-2	-	-	15	TGCGCCAGCAGCTTGGCCACAGGGAACACCGGGGAGCTGTTTTTT	CASSLATGNTGELFF
TRBV2	TRBJ1-2	-	-	9	TGTGCCAGCAGTGGGCCGGCGGTTTTC	CASSGPAVF
TRBV18	TRBJ2-1	-	-	14	TGTGCCAGCTCACCAGATCGGGTGAACAATGAGCAGTTCTTC	CASSPDRVNNEQFF
TRBV6-6	TRBJ1-2	-	TRBD1	15	TGTGCCAGCAGTAATACCGGGACAGGGTTCTATGGCTACACCTTC	CASSNTGTGFYGYTF
TRBV5-6	TRBJ1-5	-	-	14	TGTGCCAGCAGCTTTAATGGCGGCTATCAGCCCCAGCATTTT	CASSFNGGYQPQHF
TRBV7-3	TRBJ2-5	-	-	13	TGTGCCAGCAGCTTAGGGCTTAAAGAGACCCAGTACTTC	CASSLGLKETQYF
TRBV29-1	TRBJ1-1	-	-	11	TGCAGCGTTCGAAGCCGGACTGAAGCTTTCTTT	CSVRSRTEAFF
TRBV28	TRBJ2-2	-	-	19	TGTGCCAGCAGTTTACGTTCGCTAGCAGGCTTTCCGAACACCGGGGAGCTGTTTTTT	CASSLRSLAGFPNTGELFF
TRBV6-6	TRBJ1-1	-	-	12	TGTGCCAGCAGTTACGGTAGCACTGAAGCTTTCTTT	CASSYGSTEAFF
TRBV4-1	TRBJ2-3	few	TRBD2	17	TGCGCCAGCAGCCGTAGCCTTAGCGGGAGAGGCACAGATACGCAGTATTTT	CASSRSLSGRGTDTQYF
TRBV5-6	TRBJ1-2	-	-	13	TGTGCCAGCAGCCGCGGTCCAGCAGAGGGCTACACCTTC	CASSRGPAEGYTF
TRBV2	TRBJ2-3	-	-	15	TGTGCCAGCAGTAAACGCACAGCTAGCACAGATACGCAGTATTTT	CASSKRTASTDTQYF
TRBV5-1	TRBJ2-1	-	-	15	TGCGCCAGCAGCACCGGAAAGATTTGGGGCGATGAGCAGTTCTTC	CASSTGKIWGDEQFF
TRBV27	TRBJ2-7	once	-	15	TGTGCCAGCAGTTTATCGGCTAGCGGAGACAGGGGGCAGTACTTC	CASSLSASGDRGQYF
TRBV19	TRBJ2-7	-	TRBD1	14	TGTGCCAGTAGCGAGACAGGGTGGGGATACGAGCAGTACTTC	CASSETGWGYEQYF
TRBV6-2/TRBV6-3	TRBJ2-3	few	-	15	TGTGCCAGCAGTTCCTGGCGGTCCTCGGGAAATACGCAGTATTTT	CASSSWRSSGNTQYF
TRBV5-1	TRBJ2-2	-	TRBD2	14	TGCGCCAGCAGCTTGGGCGGGGGGCCCGGGGAGCTGTTTTTT	CASSLGGGPGELFF
TRBV5-5	TRBJ1-3	-	TRBD1	15	TGTGCCAGCAGCTTTGACAGGGCCTCTGGAAACACCATATATTTT	CASSFDRASGNTIYF
TRBV15	TRBJ1-5	-	-	13	TGTGCCACCAGCAGAGTAAACGGTCGGCCCCAGCATTTT	CATSRVNGRPQHF
TRBV7-9	TRBJ2-7	-	TRBD1	15	TGTGCCAGCACGTCCGGGACAGGGGTGAGTTACGAGCAGTACTTC	CASTSGTGVSYEQYF
TRBV18	TRBJ2-2	-	TRBD1	16	TGTGCCAGCTCACCCCTTCCGGGACAGGGGGCCGGGGAGCTGTTTTTT	CASSPLPGQGAGELFF
TRBV6-2/TRBV6-3	TRBJ1-4	-	-	15	TGTGCCAGCAGTCCCCCCAGGGGAACTAATGAAAAACTGTTTTTT	CASSPPRGTNEKLFF
TRBV12-3/TRBV12-4	TRBJ2-3	-	-	13	TGTGCCAGCAGCCCACCGTCGGGGGATACGCAGTATTTT	CASSPPSGDTQYF
TRBV28	TRBJ1-6	-	-	17	TGTGCCAGCAGCTTAACCATACAGGGAACCCAACGTTCACCCCTCCACTTT	CASSLTIQGTQRSPLHF
TRBV5-1	TRBJ2-1	-	TRBD2	15	TGCGCCAGCAGCTTGGTAGCGGGGAGTCTTAATGAGCAGTTCTTC	CASSLVAGSLNEQFF
TRBV2	TRBJ2-7	-	TRBD1	13	TGTGCCAGCACGACGACAGGGTCCTACGAGCAGTACTTC	CASTTTGSYEQYF
TRBV10-3	TRBJ1-6	few	-	13	TGTGCCATCAGTGACAGATTCAATTCACCCCTCCACTTT	CAISDRFNSPLHF
TRBV12-3/TRBV12-4	TRBJ1-5	-	-	12	TGTGCCAGCAGTTCCGGGACTACGCCCCAGCATTTT	CASSSGTTPQHF
TRBV24-1	TRBJ2-5	-	TRBD2	16	TGTGCCACCTCAAGAGGTGGTAGCGGGAGTGACGAGACCCAGTACTTC	CATSRGGSGSDETQYF
TRBV5-6	TRBJ1-2	-	-	15	TGTGCCAGCAGCTCCTACGGGACTCCCGCGGGGGGCTACACCTTC	CASSSYGTPAGGYTF
TRBV6-5	TRBJ2-1	-	TRBD2	15	TGTGCCAGCAGTTACTTCGCGGGGGGGCCACGGGAGCAGTTCTTC	CASSYFAGGPREQFF
TRBV5-4	TRBJ1-6	few	TRBD1	16	TGTGCCAGCAGCTTGCGGACAGGGGGCGACGGGTCACCCCTCCACTTT	CASSLRTGGDGSPLHF
TRBV11-2	TRBJ1-3	once	-	14	TGTGCCAGCAGCCAGGGGTCGGATACGGCGACCATATATTTT	CASSQGSDTATIYF
TRBV5-1	TRBJ1-1	once	-	14	TGCGCCAGCAGCGCCGGAGGGGCCAGACTGGAAGCTTTCTTT	CASSAGGARLEAFF
TRBV11-2	TRBJ2-7	once	-	14	TGTGCCAGCAGCTCGGGCGGGTTCTCCTACGAGCAGTACTTC	CASSSGGFSYEQYF
TRBV28	TRBJ2-1	once	TRBD2	19	TGTGCCAGCAGTCCCGCTTCCACTAGCGGGGGAAGACCCTACAATGAGCAGTTCTTC	CASSPASTSGGRPYNEQFF
TRBV4-3	TRBJ2-2	-	-	14	TGCGCCAGCAGCCCAGGGACGAACACCGGGGAGCTGTTTTTT	CASSPGTNTGELFF
TRBV28	TRBJ2-7	-	TRBD2	16	TGTGCCAGCAGCCCACCCGGGACTAGCGGGTTCTACGAGCAGTACTTC	CASSPPGTSGFYEQYF
TRBV28	TRBJ1-6	once	TRBD1	14	TGTGCCAGCAGGACAGGGGGGACAAATTCACCCCTCCACTTT	CASRTGGTNSPLHF
TRBV9	TRBJ2-5	-	TRBD2	16	TGTGCCAGCAGCGTAGGGGGACTAGCGGGGAAAGAGACCCAGTACTTC	CASSVGGLAGKETQYF
TRBV5-1	TRBJ2-2	-	TRBD2	17	TGCGCCAGCAGCCTTCTCGCTAGCGGGCCGCGCGCCGGGGAGCTGTTTTTT	CASSLLASGPRAGELFF
TRBV11-2	TRBJ1-3	-	-	15	TGTGCCAGCAGCTTACTCGGTTCCACTGGAAACACCATATATTTT	CASSLLGSTGNTIYF
TRBV7-9	TRBJ1-1	-	TRBD1	13	TGTGCCAGCAGCCTAGGGACAGGCCTTAAAGCTTTCTTT	CASSLGTGLKAFF
TRBV7-2	TRBJ2-7	-	-	14	TGTGCCAGCAGCTGGACAAGCACTACGGGCGAGCAGTACTTC	CASSWTSTTGEQYF
TRBV5-1	TRBJ1-1	-	TRBD1	15	TGCGCCAGTAGAGAATCCGGACAGGGCAACACTGAAGCTTTCTTT	CASRESGQGNTEAFF
TRBV7-6	TRBJ2-2	-	-	15	TGTGCCAGCAGCTTGGGCCAGCCGAACACCGGGGAGCTGTTTTTT	CASSLGQPNTGELFF
TRBV5-4	TRBJ2-4	-	TRBD2	20	TGTGCCAGCAGCACCTATTCGGGACTAGCGGGGGCTCTAGCCAAAAACATTCAGTACTTC	CASSTYSGLAGALAKNIQYF
TRBV19	TRBJ2-2	-	TRBD1	15	TGTGCCAGTAGCCGGGACAGGGCGATCACCGGGGAGCTGTTTTTT	CASSRDRAITGELFF
TRBV24-1	TRBJ1-1	-	-	14	TGTGCCACCAGTGACCGTCTCTCCGGGACTGAAGCTTTCTTT	CATSDRLSGTEAFF
TRBV2	TRBJ2-5	-	TRBD1	14	TGTGCCAGCAGCGGACAGGGGGCCCAAGAGACCCAGTACTTC	CASSGQGAQETQYF
TRBV6-6	TRBJ1-5	-	-	15	TGTGCCAGCAGTAAAGCGTTTTCTAGCAATCAGCCCCAGCATTTT	CASSKAFSSNQPQHF
TRBV20-1	TRBJ1-4	once	-	16	TGCAGTGCTAGTCGGGAACCGCTTGCAACTAATGAAAAACTGTTTTTT	CSASREPLATNEKLFF